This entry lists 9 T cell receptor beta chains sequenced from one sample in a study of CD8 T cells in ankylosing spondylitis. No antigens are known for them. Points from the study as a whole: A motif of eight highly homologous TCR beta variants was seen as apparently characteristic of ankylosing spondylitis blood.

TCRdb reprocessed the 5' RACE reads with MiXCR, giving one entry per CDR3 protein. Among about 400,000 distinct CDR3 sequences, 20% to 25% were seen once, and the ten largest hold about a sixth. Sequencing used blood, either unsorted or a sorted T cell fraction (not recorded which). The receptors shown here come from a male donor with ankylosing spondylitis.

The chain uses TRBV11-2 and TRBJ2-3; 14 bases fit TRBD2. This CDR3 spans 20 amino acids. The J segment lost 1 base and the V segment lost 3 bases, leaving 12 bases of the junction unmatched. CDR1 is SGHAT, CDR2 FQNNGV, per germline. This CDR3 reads CASSLRAGLAGVGRTDTQYF. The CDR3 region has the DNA TGTGCCAGCAGCTTGAGGGCGGGACTAGCGGGAGTGGGGCGCACAGATACGCAGTATTTT.

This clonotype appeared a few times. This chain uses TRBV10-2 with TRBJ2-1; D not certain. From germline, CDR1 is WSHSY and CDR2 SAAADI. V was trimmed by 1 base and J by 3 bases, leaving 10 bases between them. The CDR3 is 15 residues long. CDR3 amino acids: CASSEFLRLYNEQFF. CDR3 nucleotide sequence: TGCGCCAGCAGTGAGTTTCTCCGGCTCTACAATGAGCAGTTCTTC.

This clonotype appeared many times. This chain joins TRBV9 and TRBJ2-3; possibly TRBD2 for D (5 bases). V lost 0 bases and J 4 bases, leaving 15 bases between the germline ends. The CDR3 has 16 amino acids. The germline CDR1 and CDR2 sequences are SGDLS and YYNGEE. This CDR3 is CASSVGADTWSDTQYF. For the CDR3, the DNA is TGTGCCAGCAGCGTAGGAGCGGATACCTGGTCAGATACGCAGTATTTT.

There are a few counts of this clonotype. CDR3 protein: CASSYGDRGGNTIYF. The CDR3 region has the DNA TGTGCCAGCAGTTACGGGGATCGCGGTGGAAACACCATATATTTT. The rearrangement uses TRBV6-5 and TRBJ1-3; no definite D call. Germline assignment: CDR1 MNHEY and CDR2 SVGAGI. This CDR3 has 15 residues. V shed 2 bases and J shed 3 bases, with 11 bases lying between them.

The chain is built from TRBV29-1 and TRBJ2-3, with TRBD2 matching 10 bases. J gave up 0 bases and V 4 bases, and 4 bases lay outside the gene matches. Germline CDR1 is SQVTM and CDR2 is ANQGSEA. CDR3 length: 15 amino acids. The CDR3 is CSVALAGASTDTQYF. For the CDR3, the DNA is TGCAGCGTTGCGCTAGCGGGGGCTAGCACAGATACGCAGTATTTT.

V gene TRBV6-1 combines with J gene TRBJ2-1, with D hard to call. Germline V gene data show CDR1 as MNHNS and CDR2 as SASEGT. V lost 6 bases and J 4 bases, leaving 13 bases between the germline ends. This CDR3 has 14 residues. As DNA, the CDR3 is TGTGCCAGCAGGATAACCCAGGATTACAATGAGCAGTTCTTC. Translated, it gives CASRITQDYNEQFF.

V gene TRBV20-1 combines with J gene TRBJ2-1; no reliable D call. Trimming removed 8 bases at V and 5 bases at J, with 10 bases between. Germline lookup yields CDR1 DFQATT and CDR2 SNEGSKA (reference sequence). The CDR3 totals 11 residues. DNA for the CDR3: TGCAGTTCTATAGAAAACAATGAGCAGTTCTTC. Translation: CSSIENNEQFF.

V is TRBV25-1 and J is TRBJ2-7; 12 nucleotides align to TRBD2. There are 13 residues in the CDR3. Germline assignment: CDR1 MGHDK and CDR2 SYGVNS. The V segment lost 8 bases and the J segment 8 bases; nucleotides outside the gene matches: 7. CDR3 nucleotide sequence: TGTGCCAGCTCCTTCGGGACTAGCGGGCAGCAGTACTTC. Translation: CASSFGTSGQQYF.

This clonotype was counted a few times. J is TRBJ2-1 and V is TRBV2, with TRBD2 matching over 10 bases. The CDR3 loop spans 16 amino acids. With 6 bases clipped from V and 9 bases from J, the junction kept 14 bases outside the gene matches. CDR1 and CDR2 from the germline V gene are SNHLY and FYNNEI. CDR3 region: CASSALAAGGPVEQFF. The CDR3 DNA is TGTGCCAGCAGCGCCTTGGCAGCGGGAGGGCCAGTTGAGCAGTTCTTC.